The rows below give T cell receptor beta chains drawn from one sample of a study of T cell responses to AZD1222 COVID-19 vaccine. Profiling relied on immunoSEQ multiplex PCR, and the TCRdb table lists in-frame clones only, not all of them. The data contain around 150,000 clones, about 93% of them singletons. The specimen was peripheral blood, collected 28 days after the second AZD1222 dose. Every receptor here comes from an adult who received the AZD1222 COVID-19 vaccine. CDR3s leave out the opening cysteine and the closing phenylalanine or tryptophan. The order of the fields is J gene, V gene, CDR3 protein.

j_call: TRBJ2-5
v_call: TRBV5-1
cdr3_aa: ASSRGGAETQY

j_call: TRBJ2-3
v_call: TRBV19
cdr3_aa: ASSMGGATDTQY

j_call: TRBJ1-2
v_call: TRBV6-2/TRBV6-3
cdr3_aa: ASSYLPADAYGYT

j_call: TRBJ2-4
v_call: TRBV5-4
cdr3_aa: ASSEPQGAAGLAKNIQY

j_call: TRBJ2-1
v_call: TRBV24-1
cdr3_aa: ATSDAYHVDEQF

j_call: TRBJ1-5
v_call: TRBV27
cdr3_aa: ASSLLGGGGPQH

j_call: TRBJ2-5
v_call: TRBV4-2
cdr3_aa: ASRVGTGNGETQY

j_call: TRBJ2-1
v_call: TRBV3-1/TRBV3-2
cdr3_aa: ASSQGTSGSLLQF

j_call: TRBJ1-3
v_call: TRBV28
cdr3_aa: ASTPVSFSGTTIY

j_call: TRBJ1-1
v_call: TRBV12-3/TRBV12-4
cdr3_aa: ASSLGSAEAF

j_call: TRBJ2-1
v_call: TRBV11-2
cdr3_aa: ASSLWTGGYEQF

j_call: TRBJ2-4
v_call: TRBV19
cdr3_aa: ATGSGGQAKNIQY

j_call: TRBJ1-1
v_call: TRBV6-5
cdr3_aa: ASIRSGTKNEAF

j_call: TRBJ1-1
v_call: TRBV7-9
cdr3_aa: ASSLEVGYGEAF

j_call: TRBJ2-2
v_call: TRBV7-9
cdr3_aa: ASSNWATGELF

j_call: TRBJ2-2
v_call: TRBV19
cdr3_aa: ASSIEKPRRELF

j_call: TRBJ2-7
v_call: TRBV3-1/TRBV3-2
cdr3_aa: ASSQGTSQFYEQY

j_call: TRBJ2-7
v_call: TRBV6-2/TRBV6-3
cdr3_aa: ASSYRVHEQY

j_call: TRBJ2-1
v_call: TRBV9
cdr3_aa: ASSSTSGRTYNEQF

j_call: TRBJ2-3
v_call: TRBV2
cdr3_aa: ASIFRQRNTDTQY

j_call: TRBJ2-3
v_call: TRBV7-8
cdr3_aa: ASSLGLAASTDTQY

j_call: TRBJ1-1
v_call: TRBV7-2
cdr3_aa: ASSLYLGYGAF

j_call: TRBJ1-1
v_call: TRBV6-5
cdr3_aa: ASSPGQLTEAF

j_call: TRBJ1-5
v_call: TRBV7-8
cdr3_aa: ASSPKFPGQGSNQPQH

j_call: TRBJ2-7
v_call: TRBV7-2
cdr3_aa: ASSPPDYEQY

j_call: TRBJ1-5
v_call: TRBV10-3
cdr3_aa: AIWQGPNQPQH

j_call: TRBJ2-7
v_call: TRBV19
cdr3_aa: ASSIGLETSGNYEQY

j_call: TRBJ2-1
v_call: TRBV7-2
cdr3_aa: ASSLAGTSALDEQF

j_call: TRBJ2-7
v_call: TRBV4-1
cdr3_aa: ASSHEVAPLYEQY

j_call: TRBJ1-6
v_call: TRBV4-3
cdr3_aa: ASSQVDSDNSPLH

j_call: TRBJ1-5
v_call: TRBV27
cdr3_aa: ASSPGDSNQPQH

j_call: TRBJ1-2
v_call: TRBV2
cdr3_aa: ASNPDYGYT

j_call: TRBJ2-3
v_call: TRBV4-3
cdr3_aa: ASSQDSRTDTQY

j_call: TRBJ2-1
v_call: TRBV6-2/TRBV6-3
cdr3_aa: ASSYRDNNNEQF

j_call: TRBJ2-6
v_call: TRBV2
cdr3_aa: ASVFSGANVLT

j_call: TRBJ1-1
v_call: TRBV7-6
cdr3_aa: ASSPRTGYTEAF

j_call: TRBJ1-1
v_call: TRBV5-4
cdr3_aa: ASSLGADTGAF

j_call: TRBJ1-1
v_call: TRBV5-1
cdr3_aa: ASGRTGRTEAF

j_call: TRBJ2-7
v_call: TRBV7-9
cdr3_aa: ASSSPGFYYEQY

j_call: TRBJ1-5
v_call: TRBV24-1
cdr3_aa: ATVGSGPSHYSNQPQH

j_call: TRBJ1-2
v_call: TRBV19
cdr3_aa: ASKRGAGNYGYT

j_call: TRBJ1-5
v_call: TRBV4-3
cdr3_aa: ASSQYDRDGQPQH